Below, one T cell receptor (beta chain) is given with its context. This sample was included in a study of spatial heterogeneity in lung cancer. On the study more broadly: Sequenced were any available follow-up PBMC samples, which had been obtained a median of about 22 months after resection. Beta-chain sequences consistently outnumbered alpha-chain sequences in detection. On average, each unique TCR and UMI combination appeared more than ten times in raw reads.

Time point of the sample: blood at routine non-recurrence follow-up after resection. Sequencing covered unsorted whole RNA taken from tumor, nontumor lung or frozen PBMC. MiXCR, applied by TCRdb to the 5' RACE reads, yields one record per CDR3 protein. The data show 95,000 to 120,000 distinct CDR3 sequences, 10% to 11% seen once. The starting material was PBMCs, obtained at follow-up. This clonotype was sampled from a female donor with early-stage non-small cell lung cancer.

CDR3 nucleotide sequence: TGTGCCTGGAGTAGGGAGATCGTGTCCGGGGAGCTGTTTTTT. It is translated as CAWSREIVSGELFF. V is TRBV30 and J is TRBJ2-2; D possibly corresponds to TRBD2 (5 bases). Trimming left V 2 bases short and J 6 bases short, with 13 bases between. Germline CDR1 is GTSNPN and CDR2 is SVGIG (reference sequence). This CDR3 region has 14 residues.